Below, one T cell receptor beta chain is given with its context. Its antigen is as yet unknown. The data belong to a study of cytomegalovirus exposure and HLA in healthy donors. Amplification used 60 Vbeta primers and 13 Jbeta primers. In the authors' workflow: Per a later analysis, the number of unique TCR beta chains was approximately 80 million, of which about 11 million were shared. Generated by immunoSEQ multiplex PCR, the TCRdb table keeps only in-frame clones and is missing some. The D gene and trimming were derived from the DNA, and the V and J assignments and clone size from that table. The sample gives some 200,000 clones, roughly 83% of which show up once; about 2.5% is in the top ten. General study findings and limits: Later, TCR association rates were found to vary by HLA locus, highest for DRB1 and lowest for HLA-C.

This CDR3 is built from 19 residues. Unmatched junction bases numbered 12, after V lost 0 bases and J lost 3 bases. Germline assignment: CDR1 SGHAT and CDR2 FQNNGV. The receptor comes from a woman aged 45-60 years in good health and CMV-seronegative. The V call is TRBV11-2, the J call TRBJ1-2, with TRBD1 matching over 11 bases. Sequenced material: PBMCs. The CDR3 coding sequence is TGTGCCAGCAGCTTAGATCCAGAGGGATGGGACAGGGGGTACTATGGCTACACCTTC. This sequence encodes CASSLDPEGWDRGYYGYTF.